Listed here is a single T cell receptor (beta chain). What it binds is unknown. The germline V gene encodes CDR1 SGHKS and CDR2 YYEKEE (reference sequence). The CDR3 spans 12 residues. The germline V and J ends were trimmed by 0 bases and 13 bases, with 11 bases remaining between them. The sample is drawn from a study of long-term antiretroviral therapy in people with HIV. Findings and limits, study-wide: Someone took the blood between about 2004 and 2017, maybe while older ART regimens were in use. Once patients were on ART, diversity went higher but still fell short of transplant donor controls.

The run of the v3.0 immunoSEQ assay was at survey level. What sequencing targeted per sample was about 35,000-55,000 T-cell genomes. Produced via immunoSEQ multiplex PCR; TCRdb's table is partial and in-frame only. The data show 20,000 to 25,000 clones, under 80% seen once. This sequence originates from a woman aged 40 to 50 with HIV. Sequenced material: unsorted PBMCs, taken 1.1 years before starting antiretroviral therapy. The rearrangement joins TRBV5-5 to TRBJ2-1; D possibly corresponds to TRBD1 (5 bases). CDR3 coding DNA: TGTGCCAGCAGCTTGGAAGGCAGGGCCCAGTTCTTC. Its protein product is CASSLEGRAQFF.